The rows below give T cell receptor beta chains drawn from one sample of a study of blood T cell repertoires in COVID-19. Assay used: immunoSEQ multiplex PCR; TCRdb lists only in-frame clones, some missing. The repertoire includes 15,000 or so clones, about 83% of them detected once, and more than 20% sits in the top ten. What was sequenced was peripheral blood. The receptors originated from a woman in her sixties with acute or convalescent COVID-19. The CDR3 runs from the conserved cysteine through the conserved F or W. The D gene is left open where the match is weak. Rows may omit the clone size; those that give it use once, few, many or a size class.

cdr3_length	d_call	v_call	j_call	clone_size	cdr3_nt	cdr3_aa
15	-	TRBV11-2	TRBJ2-6	-	TGTGCCAGCAGCCCACAGGTCTCTGGGGCCAACGTCCTGACTTTC	CASSPQVSGANVLTF
15	-	TRBV19	TRBJ2-6	-	TGTGCCAGTAGTATACTAGTCTCTGGGGCCAACGTCCTGACTTTC	CASSILVSGANVLTF
14	TRBD1	TRBV5-1	TRBJ1-6	-	TGCGCCAGCAGCCTGGGACAGGACCCGTCACCCCTCCACTTT	CASSLGQDPSPLHF
15	-	TRBV9	TRBJ1-1	once	TGTGCCAGCAGCCCCCGCTACAGGACGAACACTGAAGCTTTCTTT	CASSPRYRTNTEAFF
14	TRBD1	TRBV19	TRBJ2-5	-	TGTGCCAGTAGTATGCGGGACAGGGAAGAGACCCAGTACTTC	CASSMRDREETQYF
15	-	TRBV27	TRBJ2-1	-	TGTGCCAGCAGATTAACAGGGAGCTCCTACAATGAGCAGTTCTTC	CASRLTGSSYNEQFF
12	-	TRBV28	TRBJ1-5	few	TGTGCCAGCAGTTCCCGAAGGCGGGCCCAGCATTTT	CASSSRRRAQHF
15	TRBD2	TRBV9	TRBJ2-2	-	TGTGCCAGCAGCGTAACGGGGGGAGCCACCGGGGAGCTGTTTTTT	CASSVTGGATGELFF
17	-	TRBV7-9	TRBJ2-1	few	TGTGCCAGCAGCATCCCCCGCGGGGTGAGCTCCTACAATGAGCAGTTCTTC	CASSIPRGVSSYNEQFF
15	TRBD1	TRBV19	TRBJ2-2	-	TGTGCCAGTAGTATGGGGACAGGAGGCGCCGGGGAGCTGTTTTTT	CASSMGTGGAGELFF
12	TRBD1	TRBV19	TRBJ1-2	-	TGTGCTACGGGACAGAGGACCTATGGCTACACCTTC	CATGQRTYGYTF
16	-	TRBV9	TRBJ2-2	-	TGTGCCAGCAGCCCTGGGGGGTTCGTGGACACCGGGGAGCTGTTTTTT	CASSPGGFVDTGELFF
16	TRBD2	TRBV11-2	TRBJ2-1	-	TGTGCCAGCAGCACGTCCGGGACTAGCGGGACGAATGAGCAGTTCTTC	CASSTSGTSGTNEQFF
15	TRBD1	TRBV28	TRBJ1-5	-	TGTGCCAGCAGTCCCCCCCAAGGGGGCTGGCAGCCCCAGCATTTT	CASSPPQGGWQPQHF
18	TRBD2	TRBV7-2	TRBJ2-6	-	TGTGCCAGCAGCTTAAAAGCTAGCGGGAGAGGTGGGGCCAACGTCCTGACTTTC	CASSLKASGRGGANVLTF
19	-	TRBV21-1	TRBJ1-5	-	TGTGCCAGCAGCAAAGGTAAGAAGAGAGGGGGCTTTGGCAATCAGCCCCAGCATTTT	CASSKGKKRGGFGNQPQHF
12	-	TRBV19	TRBJ1-1	-	TGTGCCAGCTTAACGGGGAGGGCTGAAGCTTTCTTT	CASLTGRAEAFF
15	TRBD1	TRBV5-6	TRBJ1-4	-	TGTGCCAGCAGCCCGGGACAGGCAGCGAATGAAAAACTGTTTTTT	CASSPGQAANEKLFF
15	TRBD1	TRBV2	TRBJ1-2	-	TGTGCCAGCAATCCTAGAGGGGGCCCAAACTATGGCTACACCTTC	CASNPRGGPNYGYTF
14	-	TRBV7-9	TRBJ1-4	-	TGTGCCAGCAGTCTACAGGGTCCTCATGAAAAACTGTTTTTT	CASSLQGPHEKLFF
15	-	TRBV11-2	TRBJ1-4	-	TGTGCCAGCAGCCGAAATCAGGGAACTAATGAAAAACTGTTTTTT	CASSRNQGTNEKLFF
14	-	TRBV7-2	TRBJ2-2	-	TGTGCCAGCATGCGGGGTGGGAACACCGGGGAGCTGTTTTTT	CASMRGGNTGELFF
16	-	TRBV5-1	TRBJ2-5	-	TGCGCCAGCAGCTTGGGAGGTTTGGTGGCCCAAGAGACCCAGTACTTC	CASSLGGLVAQETQYF
15	TRBD1	TRBV6-6	TRBJ1-2	-	TGTGCCAGCAGCCCTCTACTGGTCGGGACAGGGAGCTACACCTTC	CASSPLLVGTGSYTF
15	TRBD2	TRBV5-1	TRBJ2-5	-	TGCGCCAGCCTTGGACTAGCGGGCCGCGAAGAGACCCAGTACTTC	CASLGLAGREETQYF
13	TRBD1	TRBV19	TRBJ2-7	-	TGTGCCAGTAGTATACAGGGGGCCCCCGAGCAGTACTTC	CASSIQGAPEQYF
18	TRBD2	TRBV11-2	TRBJ2-5	-	TGTGCCAGCAGTCGGCGGACTAGCGGGAGCGCGCATGGAGAGACCCAGTACTTC	CASSRRTSGSAHGETQYF
14	-	TRBV19	TRBJ1-5	few	TGTGCCAGTACCTTCAGGTCAAGCAATCAGCCCCAGCATTTT	CASTFRSSNQPQHF
13	-	TRBV28	TRBJ1-1	-	TGTGCCAGCGGACGGACTATGAACACTGAAGCTTTCTTT	CASGRTMNTEAFF
15	-	TRBV4-2	TRBJ2-3	-	TGTGCCAGCAGCCCCCGGGAGTTGGGCACAGATACGCAGTATTTT	CASSPRELGTDTQYF
14	-	TRBV19	TRBJ1-2	-	TGTGCCAGTAGTGATTACGGGACAAGAGTGGGCTACACCTTC	CASSDYGTRVGYTF
18	TRBD2	TRBV9	TRBJ2-1	-	TGTGCCAGCAGCGCCCGTACTAGCGTGGTTTTCCCTGGCAATGAGCAGTTCTTC	CASSARTSVVFPGNEQFF
16	TRBD2	TRBV24-1	TRBJ2-1	-	TGTGCCACCAGTGATCCGACTAGCGGGTCCTACAATGAGCAGTTCTTC	CATSDPTSGSYNEQFF
17	-	TRBV5-6	TRBJ1-3	-	TGTGCCAGCAGCTTGGCCGGCAGGGTGCAGTCTGGAAACACCATATATTTT	CASSLAGRVQSGNTIYF
16	TRBD1	TRBV2	TRBJ1-5	-	TGTGCCAGCAGTGATGAGGGGGCGCCGAGCAATCAGCCCCAGCATTTT	CASSDEGAPSNQPQHF
14	TRBD1	TRBV19	TRBJ1-5	-	TGTGCCAGTAGTATACAGGGGGGCAATCAGCCCCAGCATTTT	CASSIQGGNQPQHF
19	TRBD1	TRBV7-3	TRBJ2-2	-	TGTGCCAGCAGCTTAAAACCGACAGGGGGCGCGTTAAGCACCGGGGAGCTGTTTTTT	CASSLKPTGGALSTGELFF
18	-	TRBV21-1	TRBJ1-6	-	TGTGCCAGCAGCAAAGAGGTAGGGACAGGGGATGATAATTCACCCCTCCACTTT	CASSKEVGTGDDNSPLHF
15	-	TRBV6-5	TRBJ1-3	-	TGTGCCAGCAGTTTGACGGGGGGAGTTGGAAACACCATATATTTT	CASSLTGGVGNTIYF
17	-	TRBV4-2	TRBJ1-2	few	TGTGCCAGCAGCCAAGATTTGGGGCAGGGCCATAGCTATGGCTACACCTTC	CASSQDLGQGHSYGYTF
13	-	TRBV10-3	TRBJ2-5	few	TGTGCCATCAGTCAGGGGTCCCAAGAGACCCAGTACTTC	CAISQGSQETQYF
17	-	TRBV7-2	TRBJ2-4	-	TGTGCCAGCAGCGAGAACAGGGTTTTCGGGGCCAAAAACATTCAGTACTTC	CASSENRVFGAKNIQYF
13	-	TRBV29-1	TRBJ2-1	-	TGCAGCGCCTGCAGGGGCTCGGGGAATGAGCAGTTCTTC	CSACRGSGNEQFF
14	-	TRBV30	TRBJ1-1	once	TGTGCCTGGAGTGTATCAGTAACCAACACTGAAGCTTTCTTT	CAWSVSVTNTEAFF
13	-	TRBV24-1	TRBJ1-1	-	TGTGCCACCAGTGTGCAGGGAAGCACTGAAGCTTTCTTT	CATSVQGSTEAFF
17	-	TRBV27	TRBJ1-6	once	TGTGCCAGCAGTTTAAAGTCCGGTTCTCCAATTTATTCACCCCTCCACTTT	CASSLKSGSPIYSPLHF
14	-	TRBV6-1	TRBJ2-5	-	TGTGCCAGCAGTGACAAACTAGCCCGGGAGACCCAGTACTTC	CASSDKLARETQYF
18	TRBD2	TRBV2	TRBJ2-5	-	TGTGCCAGCAGGGAAAGACTAGCGGGGCCCCGCCTGGGGAAGACCCAGTACTTC	CASRERLAGPRLGKTQYF
15	TRBD1	TRBV5-1	TRBJ2-3	-	TGCGCCAGCAGCTTGGTGGTGGACAGGGGTAATACGCAGTATTTT	CASSLVVDRGNTQYF
14	TRBD1	TRBV6-1	TRBJ1-5	-	TGTGCCAGCAGTGACAGGGGGCCCTATCAGCCCCAGCATTTT	CASSDRGPYQPQHF
13	-	TRBV29-1	TRBJ1-3	once	TGCAGCGCCGGAGGGACCACTGGAAACACCATATATTTT	CSAGGTTGNTIYF
13	TRBD1	TRBV7-2	TRBJ1-1	-	TGTGCCAGCAGCATCAGGGGGCAGCTTGAAGCTTTCTTT	CASSIRGQLEAFF
16	TRBD2	TRBV5-6	TRBJ2-1	-	TGTGCCAGCAGCTTGGTTCGCGGGAGAGTCTACAATGAGCAGTTCTTC	CASSLVRGRVYNEQFF
17	-	TRBV18	TRBJ1-5	once	TGTGCCAGCTCACCGGTCAGGGGTGGATTTAGCAATCAGCCCCAGCATTTT	CASSPVRGGFSNQPQHF
16	-	TRBV10-3	TRBJ2-2	-	TGTGCCATCAGTGAGGCCCGGCCAGGGAACACCGGGGAGCTGTTTTTT	CAISEARPGNTGELFF
13	-	TRBV11-3	TRBJ2-3	-	TGTGCCAGCAGCTTCGGGAGCACAGATACGCAGTATTTT	CASSFGSTDTQYF
14	-	TRBV27	TRBJ1-5	-	TGTGCCAGCAGTTTGTCGGGGGGGGATCAGCCCCAGCATTTT	CASSLSGGDQPQHF
14	-	TRBV29-1	TRBJ2-3	-	TGCAGCCCTGGGGGCTTACTCGGCACAGATACGCAGTATTTT	CSPGGLLGTDTQYF
16	TRBD1	TRBV19	TRBJ1-2	-	TGTGCCAGTAGTATAGCACGCTCGACAGGGGACGCTGGCTACACCTTC	CASSIARSTGDAGYTF